The clone carrying this T cell receptor (beta chain) was found a few times. Antigen specificity is unknown. This sample was included in a study of T cells after yellow fever vaccination. CDR3 length: 14 amino acids. V trimming: 5 bases; J trimming: 10 bases; junction bases outside the gene matches: 9. Germline V gene sequence: CDR1 SGHRS, CDR2 YFSETQ. General study results and limits: There was a small share of clonotypes that showed up in both the CD4 and CD8 compartments. In post-booster samples, most primary-vaccination clones reappeared (approximately 95% CD4, 70% to 90% CD8).

Making TCR cDNA involved 5'RACE template switching, which added UMIs and a universal primer site. MiXCR was run by TCRdb on the 5' RACE reads, yielding one entry per CDR3 protein. The top ten hold approximately 3.5% of the sample, which has some 320,000 distinct CDR3 sequences, under 9% seen once. The receptor comes from a young man who received the YFV17D yellow fever vaccine. The specimen was CD4+ T cells sorted from PBMCs, collected 5 days after the yellow fever booster vaccination. This sequence joins TRBV5-1 and TRBJ1-6; 7 nucleotides align to TRBD1. The CDR3 DNA reads TGCGCCAGCAGATCCGGGACAGAGGGATCACCCCTCCACTTT. This gives the protein CASRSGTEGSPLHF.